Sequencing of this T cell receptor beta chain was carried out in a study of T-cell memory formation after mild COVID-19. In germline, CDR1 is SGHRS, CDR2 YFSETQ. The CDR3 loop spans 14 amino acids. V was shortened by 0 bases and J by 4 bases, with 8 bases between the two germline ends. TCRdb itself ran the 5' RACE reads through MiXCR, one entry per CDR3 protein. The sample has 270,000 or so distinct CDR3 sequences, approximately 19% seen once. This clonotype was observed at least ten times. The rearrangement uses TRBV5-1 and TRBJ2-1; D ambiguous. The sequencing input was PBMCs or a T cell subset sorted from them (not recorded which). This clonotype was sampled from a young man who had mild COVID-19 (a few samples of this study predate the infection). Cell type and time point are not known. CDR3 coding DNA: TGCGCCAGCAGCTTGGAACCTAGGTACAATGAGCAGTTCTTC. It codes for CASSLEPRYNEQFF.